The entry below gives a single T cell receptor beta chain sequence along with its context. The antigen this receptor binds is unknown. No base quality values were provided; no much bigger clone lies one nucleotide off. TCR cDNA was synthesized by 5'RACE template switching, which introduced a universal primer site and unique molecular identifiers. Priming for cDNA synthesis came from both the TCR alpha and TCR beta constant segments. Two PCR steps were used to amplify libraries, with sample barcodes and sequencing adapters being added in the second step. Sequencing of libraries was done on Illumina HiSeq 2500 (2x100 bp) or NovaSeq (2x150 bp). On the study's bioinformatics: MIGEC handled demultiplexing of reads and collapsing into UMI consensus sequences, while MiXCR performed V(D)J alignment. Clonotypes responding to the vaccine were identified with edgeR on replicate PBMC samples, with the criteria of FDR below 0.01 and a log2 fold change above 5 up to day 15. Each bulk clonotype was labeled CD4 or CD8 based on which sequenced repertoire, CD4 or CD8, contained the clonotype at higher abundance. TCRdb ran its own pipeline on the public reads, namely fastp trimming at Q25 and MiXCR clone calling, and kept in-frame beta chains. Each entry merges the rows of one CDR3 protein and shows their most common DNA and genes. These V and J calls derive from TCRdb rather than the authors' analysis. The sample table contains fewer than 650,000 distinct CDR3 sequences; only one count was recorded for roughly 22% of them. Clones ranked in the top ten supply about 17% of the sample.

These data originate in a study of T cells after yellow fever vaccination (dated by TCRdb to about 2019). A note on the overall study: Libraries from fractions with low cell numbers were prepared with the SMART-Seq v4 Ultra Low Input RNA kit. To track T-cell clones before and after primary and booster YFV17D yellow fever vaccination, bulk TCR alpha and beta repertoires were sequenced longitudinally. Two healthy male donors made up the cohort, one aged 18 to 29 years and the other aged 30 to 39 years. Bulk PBMC replicates and cell subsets were isolated from blood drawn at multiple timepoints before and after both primary and secondary immunization.

The CDR3 holds 15 amino acids from the cysteine to the phenylalanine. Only the CDR3 DNA stays, 45 bases, in frame from base 1. Trimming at the junction amounts to 6 bases on V and 4 bases on J, and the germline ends lie 19 bases apart. Taken from the germline V gene, the CDR1 and CDR2 loops are SGHVS and FNYEAQ. Here is what the overall study found, with its caveats: Most clones expanded after primary vaccination were re-detected after the booster (almost 97% of CD4 and around 88% of CD8), suggesting broad memory maintenance. A small share of clonotypes occurred in both CD4 and CD8 compartments, likely arising from convergent recombination. Only two donors were included in the study, so the extent to which the findings can be generalized is limited. The secondary T-cell response was found to be weaker but faster than the primary response, with a peak reached on day 5 rather than on day 15. FACS-sorted repertoires could contain abundant contaminating clonotypes from the bulk population, so computational filtering was required.

The treatment or condition label of this sample denotes: live attenuated yellow fever vaccine strain. At each blood-draw timepoint, two biological replicates of bulk PBMCs were collected. A standard Ficoll-Paque protocol was used to isolate PBMCs from peripheral blood. TriZol was used to extract RNA from bulk PBMCs, CD4 and CD8 fractions, and dextramer-positive and dextramer-negative fractions. The origin of this receptor is a man younger than 30 who received the YFV17D yellow fever vaccine. The sample consisted of PBMCs, taken around 3 weeks after the first yellow fever vaccination. The rearranged segments are TRBV7-6 and TRBJ2-7; TRBD1 might be the D gene, on 7 matching bases. The nucleotide sequence is given as TGTGCCAGCAGTCAGGGGGAGGTGGGGCAATACGAGCAGTACTTC. Translated, it gives CASSQGEVGQYEQYF.